The rows below give T cell receptor beta chains drawn from one sample of a study of CD8 T cells in Susac syndrome. TCRdb itself ran the immunoSEQ multiplex PCR reads through MiXCR, one entry per CDR3 protein. Of about 150,000 distinct CDR3 sequences in the sample, approximately 96% are singletons; the top ten hold roughly 0.08%. The source material was CD4+ T cells from PBMCs. All receptors come from a human donor with Susac syndrome. Both conserved end residues are part of each CDR3. A D gene is named only where the DNA matches it firmly. Clone size is given for some rows only: seen once, a few or many times, or a class if the clone is expanded.

j_call	clone_size	v_call	d_call	cdr3_nt	cdr3_aa
TRBJ2-1	.	TRBV21-1	.	TGTGCCAGCAGCACCGGGACTAGCGACGAGCAGTTCTTC	CASSTGTSDEQFF
TRBJ1-1	.	TRBV23-1	.	TGCGCCAGAATCGGGAGGCAGCCGAACACTGAAGCTTTCTTT	CARIGRQPNTEAFF
TRBJ1-2	.	TRBV28	.	TGTGCCAGCAGTTTGGGGGACGTCGCTGCCGGCTACACCTTC	CASSLGDVAAGYTF
TRBJ2-7	.	TRBV11-2	.	TGTGCCAGCAGCTTGCGACAGAGCTACGAGCAGTACTTC	CASSLRQSYEQYF
TRBJ2-2	.	TRBV19	.	TGTGCCAGTAGTATCTCTGGCGTCACCGGGGAGCTGTTTTTT	CASSISGVTGELFF
TRBJ2-2	.	TRBV7-3	TRBD2	TGTGCCAGCAGCCCGACGGGACTAGCGGGGGGGAAGAACACCGGGGAGCTGTTTTTT	CASSPTGLAGGKNTGELFF
TRBJ2-1	.	TRBV20-1	TRBD2	TGCAGTGCTAGACGGGACTACGGTCGGGGTGAGCAGTTCTTC	CSARRDYGRGEQFF
TRBJ2-3	once	TRBV2	TRBD1	TGTGCCAGCAGTGCGTCCGGGACAGGCACAGATACGCAGTATTTT	CASSASGTGTDTQYF
TRBJ1-5	.	TRBV20-1	TRBD1	TGCAGTGCCGGGACAGTTAGCAATCAGCCCCAGCATTTT	CSAGTVSNQPQHF
TRBJ2-3	.	TRBV12-3/TRBV12-4	.	TGTGCCAGCAGTTTGGGCAGCTACACAGATACGCAGTATTTT	CASSLGSYTDTQYF
TRBJ1-5	.	TRBV29-1	.	TGCAGCGTACTATTTCCGGGATCGAGGGGGAAAAATCAGCCCCAGCATTTT	CSVLFPGSRGKNQPQHF
TRBJ2-4	.	TRBV19	.	TGTGCCAGCTCCGGGCCGGGGTTAGCCAAAAACATTCAGTACTTC	CASSGPGLAKNIQYF
TRBJ2-5	.	TRBV6-1	TRBD2	TGTGCCATTCGCGGCGGGGGTTCCCAAGAGACCCAGTACTTC	CAIRGGGSQETQYF
TRBJ2-2	.	TRBV10-3	TRBD1	TGTGCCATCGCTAATGCGGGACAGGGAAAGGGCGACACCGGGGAGCTGTTTTTT	CAIANAGQGKGDTGELFF
TRBJ2-5	.	TRBV3-1	TRBD2	TGTGCCAGCAGGAAGCTAGCGGGGAACCAAGAGACCCAGTACTTC	CASRKLAGNQETQYF
TRBJ1-5	.	TRBV28	.	TGTGCCAGCACTATTAGCAATCAGCCCCAGCATTTT	CASTISNQPQHF
TRBJ2-1	.	TRBV2	TRBD2	TGTGCCAGCAGTGATGGCGGGGGCAATGAGCAGTTCTTC	CASSDGGGNEQFF
TRBJ2-1	.	TRBV20-1	.	TGCAGTGCTAGAGATGGGGGGGGGCTAAGCTCCTACAATGAGCAGTTCTTC	CSARDGGGLSSYNEQFF
TRBJ2-1	.	TRBV4-1	TRBD1	TGCGCCAGCAGCCCCGGGACAGGGGGCCAGGGGGTCTTC	CASSPGTGGQGVF
TRBJ1-1	.	TRBV5-4	.	TGTGCCAGCAGCTTGGTTGGACCCGGTGAAGCTTTCTTT	CASSLVGPGEAFF
TRBJ2-2	.	TRBV29-1	.	TGCAGCGTTGAAGATCCGGTCGGGGAGCTGTTTTTT	CSVEDPVGELFF
TRBJ2-5	.	TRBV7-9	.	TGTGCCAGCAGCCGGGGGCAGCAAGAGACCCAGTACTTC	CASSRGQQETQYF
TRBJ2-2	.	TRBV20-1	.	TGCAGGGCTAGCAGGGGACAGAACACCGGGGAGCTGTTTTTT	CRASRGQNTGELFF
TRBJ1-1	.	TRBV20-1	.	TGCAGTGCTAGAGTAGGACACGTGAACACTGAAGCTTTCTTT	CSARVGHVNTEAFF
TRBJ2-5	.	TRBV20-1	.	TGCAGTCCCAGTCTTACAGCACAAGAGACCCAGTACTTC	CSPSLTAQETQYF
TRBJ1-4	.	TRBV3-1	.	TGTGCCAGCAGCCAAGATTGGCAGTCCAGGGGTGAAAAACTGTTTTTT	CASSQDWQSRGEKLFF
TRBJ1-1	.	TRBV20-1	.	TGCAGTGCCACATCCGTTCTTCCTGAAGCTTTCTTT	CSATSVLPEAFF
TRBJ1-5	.	TRBV7-2	.	TGTGCCAGCAGCTACACAGACAGATATCAGCCCCAGCATTTT	CASSYTDRYQPQHF
TRBJ2-7	.	TRBV15	TRBD1	TGTGCCACCAGCAGGCAGGGACAGGGGGCCTACGAGCAGTACTTC	CATSRQGQGAYEQYF
TRBJ2-2	.	TRBV6-5	.	TGTGCCAGCAGTTACTTGGAGAACACCGGGGAGCTGTTTTTT	CASSYLENTGELFF
TRBJ2-1	.	TRBV28	TRBD2	TGTGCCAGCAGTTTAGCGGGAGCTGGTAACAATGAGCAGTTCTTC	CASSLAGAGNNEQFF
TRBJ1-2	.	TRBV12-3/TRBV12-4	TRBD1	TGTGCCAGCACCAATACAGGGGGTACGAAGGGCTACACCTTC	CASTNTGGTKGYTF
TRBJ2-7	.	TRBV20-1	TRBD2	TGCAGTGCTACAGGACTAGCGGGGGGATCCTACGAGCAGTACTTC	CSATGLAGGSYEQYF
TRBJ2-3	.	TRBV5-1	.	TGCGCCAGCAGCTTCATGGCAGATACGCAGTATTTT	CASSFMADTQYF
TRBJ2-7	.	TRBV28	.	TGTGCCAGCTTTAGCGATCAGGGAACCTACGAGCAGTACTTC	CASFSDQGTYEQYF
TRBJ2-1	.	TRBV7-9	.	TGTGCCAGCAGCTTCGAAGGGGACTCACGGTTCTTC	CASSFEGDSRFF
TRBJ1-3	.	TRBV20-1	.	TGCAGTGCTCAGAAGGCAGGGGCGGGAAACACCATATATTTT	CSAQKAGAGNTIYF
TRBJ1-5	.	TRBV23-1	.	TGCGCCAGCAGTCAATCGAACAGGATCCCAGGGAATCAGCCCCAGCATTTT	CASSQSNRIPGNQPQHF
TRBJ2-1	.	TRBV7-9	.	TGTGCCAGCAGCTTAGACGCTCGGGAGTACAATGAGCAGTTCTTC	CASSLDAREYNEQFF
TRBJ2-2	.	TRBV5-1	TRBD1	TGCGCCAGCAGCTTGGTTGTGCAGACAGGGGCTACAGCGGAGCTGTTTTTT	CASSLVVQTGATAELFF
TRBJ2-5	few	TRBV12-3/TRBV12-4	.	TGTGCCAGCAGTTTTTGGGGGCGAGAGACCCAGTACTTC	CASSFWGRETQYF
TRBJ2-5	.	TRBV4-2	TRBD2	TGTGCCAGCAGCCAAGGACTAGCGGGGGGACAAGAGACCCAGTACTTC	CASSQGLAGGQETQYF